Presented here are 26 T cell receptor beta chains from one specimen sequenced in a study of cytomegalovirus exposure and HLA in healthy donors. The PCR was carried out with 60 Vbeta primers and 13 Jbeta primers. The protocol was immunoSEQ multiplex PCR, while the TCRdb copy is restricted to in-frame clones and leaves out a portion. The sample has about 80,000 clones, around 62% seen once; the top ten hold 4.4%. Sequences were obtained from PBMCs. The receptors shown here come from a male donor in good health and CMV-seropositive.

The CDR3: CASSWSSGRLTDTQYF. The DNA for the CDR3 is TGTGCCAGCAGTTGGTCTAGCGGGAGGCTCACAGATACGCAGTATTTT. The V call is TRBV27, the J call TRBJ2-3; 11 nucleotides line up with TRBD2. Looked up from germline, CDR1 is MNHEY and CDR2 is SMNVEV (reference sequence). V dropped 4 bases and J dropped 2; count of bases not matched to a gene: 5. The CDR3 runs to 16 residues.

The genes are TRBV7-2 and TRBJ2-4; 15 positions match TRBD2. With V trimmed by 4 bases and J by 0 bases, 1 base remained unmatched. The CDR3 has 17 amino acids. CDR1 and CDR2 (germline): SGHTA, FQGNSA. The CDR3, as DNA: TGTGCCAGCAGCTGGACTAGCGGGGGGGGAGCCAAAAACATTCAGTACTTC. As protein: CASSWTSGGGAKNIQYF.

This clone appeared a single time. The J gene is TRBJ2-3, the V gene TRBV4-2, with 7 bases that match TRBD1. There are 15 residues in the CDR3. J was trimmed by 3 bases and V by 4 bases; bases with no gene match: 7. Germline V CDR1 and CDR2: LGHNA, YNFKEQ. The CDR3 is CASSRVQGETDTQYF. In DNA, the CDR3 is TGTGCCAGCAGCCGTGTGCAGGGGGAGACAGATACGCAGTATTTT.

The chain recombines TRBV4-1 with TRBJ2-5; possible D gene TRBD2, 6 bases. Trimming removed 0 bases at V and 5 bases at J, with 16 bases between. This CDR3 has 16 amino acids. Germline V lookup: CDR1 MGHRA, CDR2 YSYEKL. CDR3 in DNA: TGCGCCAGCAGCCAAGAGGGGACGTCAGGAGGGGAGACCCAGTACTTC. Translated, it gives CASSQEGTSGGETQYF.

Notes on this clone: The same CDR3 arises from other DNA sequences in this sample as well. The chain has TRBV10-3 and TRBJ1-5; D not certain. The germline CDR1 and CDR2 sequences are ENHRY and SYGVKD. Trimming pared 0 bases from V and 7 bases from J, leaving 13 bases between. This CDR3 has 15 residues. CDR3 DNA: TGTGCCATCAGTGAGTCTTCAGGTGCAGGACAGCCCCAGCATTTT. Translated, it gives CAISESSGAGQPQHF.

In its sample, this clone was seen a few times. V usage is TRBV29-1 and J usage is TRBJ2-2; 11 nucleotides align to TRBD2. Germline V gene data show CDR1 as SQVTM and CDR2 as ANQGSEA. The V gene end was trimmed by 6 bases and the J gene end by 6 bases; junction bases not matched to a gene: 6. The CDR3 sequence is 14 residues long. The CDR3 bases are TGCAGCGTCTCTAATAGCGGGAGGGCCGGGGAGCTGTTTTTT. Its protein is CSVSNSGRAGELFF.

This chain joins TRBV7-2 and TRBJ1-6; 9 bases are a match to TRBD1. The CDR3 length is 16 residues. Per the germline V gene, CDR1 is SGHTA and CDR2 is FQGNSA. Trimming removed 5 bases from V and 7 bases from J; junction bases left unmatched: 9. The DNA for the CDR3 is TGTGCCAGCAGCCCCTTCTCCGGGACAGGGAATTCACCCCTCCACTTT. This encodes CASSPFSGTGNSPLHF.

V usage is TRBV28 and J usage is TRBJ2-1, with TRBD2 matching 11 bases. Germline V lookup: CDR1 MDHEN, CDR2 SYDVKM. CDR3 length: 16 amino acids. Trimming took 4 bases from V and 7 from J; bases not matched to a gene: 9. The CDR3 region is CASSSGTSGAWNEQFF. In nucleotides, the CDR3 is TGTGCCAGCAGTTCTGGGACTAGCGGAGCTTGGAATGAGCAGTTCTTC.

V usage is TRBV2 and J usage is TRBJ2-2, with 8 nucleotides matching TRBD2. Germline V gives CDR1 SNHLY, CDR2 FYNNEI. Losses at the gene ends were 0 bases for V and 5 bases for J; bases not matched to a gene: 2. This CDR3 is 15 amino acids long. The CDR3 region is CASSEAGLATGELFF. The CDR3, as DNA: TGTGCCAGCAGTGAAGCCGGACTAGCAACCGGGGAGCTGTTTTTT.

CDR3 coding DNA: TGTGCCAGCAGCCGGGGACTAGCGGAACTCCGTCTGGGCACAGATACGCAGTATTTT. Residues: CASSRGLAELRLGTDTQYF. The rearrangement links TRBV9 to TRBJ2-3; 11 bases match TRBD2. V was clipped by 4 bases and J by 1 base; unmatched bases: 14. This CDR3 is built from 19 residues. CDR1 SGDLS and CDR2 YYNGEE come from the germline V gene. Filled out from reference TRBV9 and TRBJ2-3, the complete variable domain reads DSGVTQTPKHLITATGQRVTLRCSPRSGDLSVYWYQQSLDQGLQFLIQYYNGEERAKGNILERFSAQQFPDLHSELNLSSLELGDSALYFCASSRGLAELRLGTDTQYFGPGTRLTVL.

This chain connects TRBV27 to TRBJ2-7; TRBD1 agrees at 12 bases. The V gene's germline CDR1 is MNHEY and CDR2 SMNVEV (reference sequence). CDR3 length: 15 amino acids. Unmatched junction bases numbered 4, after V lost 3 bases and J lost 4 bases. CDR3 in DNA: TGTGCCAGCAGTTTTTGGGGACAGGGGGCTTACGAGCAGTACTTC. Translating it yields CASSFWGQGAYEQYF.

The V call is TRBV6-1, the J call TRBJ2-7; 7 nucleotides match TRBD2. The germline V gene has CDR1 MNHNS and CDR2 SASEGT. The length of the CDR3 is 13 residues. The V gene end was trimmed by 7 bases and the J gene end by 4 bases; junction bases not matched to a gene: 7. The CDR3 bases are TGTGCCAGCAAGGCGGGGGTTCGATACGAGCAGTACTTC. Encoded protein: CASKAGVRYEQYF.

CDR3 amino acids: CASRLSGNEQFF. CDR3 bases: TGTGCCAGCAGATTAAGCGGCAATGAGCAGTTCTTC. The chain combines TRBV27 with TRBJ2-1; D possibly corresponds to TRBD2 (5 bases). The germline V gene encodes CDR1 MNHEY and CDR2 SMNVEV (reference sequence). This CDR3 region has 12 residues. Trimming stripped 6 bases from V and 6 bases from J, with 9 bases between.

Here the CDR3 reads CASSLAQGEKLFF. CDR3 bases: TGTGCCAGCAGCCTTGCACAGGGTGAAAAACTGTTTTTT. The J gene is TRBJ1-4, the V gene TRBV6-5; D possibly corresponds to TRBD1 (6 bases). V was pared by 6 bases and J by 7 bases, with 12 bases between. The germline V gene encodes CDR1 MNHEY and CDR2 SVGAGI. This CDR3 is 13 amino acids long.

The CDR3 reads CASSPQRTSDTQYF. The CDR3, as DNA: TGTGCCAGCTCACCACAAAGGACATCCGATACGCAGTATTTT. The V gene is TRBV18, the J gene TRBJ2-3, with a tentative D call TRBD1 (5 bases). Per germline, CDR1 KGHSH and CDR2 LQKENI. The CDR3 is made up of 14 amino acids. V gave up 1 base and J gave up 6 bases, with 11 bases separating them.

Only a few counts were recorded for this clone. This chain uses TRBV7-2 with TRBJ1-3, with TRBD1 matching over 10 bases. This CDR3 region has 18 residues. Unmatched junction bases numbered 8, after V lost 2 bases and J lost 1 base. Germline CDR1 SGHTA, CDR2 FQGNSA. The CDR3 protein is CASSLKWTGGVSGNTIYF. CDR3 bases: TGTGCCAGCAGCTTAAAGTGGACAGGGGGTGTGTCTGGAAACACCATATATTTT.

The CDR3 region is CASSARGASYEQYF. In DNA form, the CDR3 reads TGTGCCAGCTCAGCCCGGGGGGCCTCCTACGAGCAGTACTTC. The chain carries TRBV18 and TRBJ2-7; possible D gene TRBD2, 7 bases. Trimming took off 5 bases at V and 0 bases at J, with 11 bases between the two ends. In germline, CDR1 is KGHSH, CDR2 LQKENI. The CDR3 contains 14 residues.

V is TRBV27 and J is TRBJ2-7, with D tentatively TRBD1 (5 bases). V lost 1 base to trimming and J lost 7 bases, with 11 bases between them. Germline V lookup: CDR1 MNHEY, CDR2 SMNVEV (reference sequence). The length of the CDR3 is 13 residues. The CDR3 nucleotides are TGTGCCAGCAGTTTATTCGACTCAGGGGAGCAGTACTTC. It translates to CASSLFDSGEQYF.

This chain links TRBV5-4 with TRBJ2-1, with 8 bases identical to TRBD2. V shed 4 bases, J shed 10 bases, and the junction held 16 bases outside the gene matches. Germline V gives CDR1 SGHNT, CDR2 YYREEE (reference sequence). The CDR3 runs 16 residues. The CDR3 loop reads CASSRHSGTGLREQFF. As DNA, the CDR3 is TGTGCCAGCAGCCGTCATAGCGGGACCGGCCTCAGGGAGCAGTTCTTC.

The chain couples TRBV15 to TRBJ2-2, with D perhaps matching TRBD1 (6 bases). Germline V CDR1 and CDR2: LNHNV, YYDKDF (reference sequence). CDR3 length: 16 amino acids. Trimming shortened V by 1 base and J by 0 bases, and 9 bases separated the two germline ends. CDR3 DNA: TGTGCCACCAGCAGAGGAGGGGGAGCGAACACCGGGGAGCTGTTTTTT. Translation gives CATSRGGGANTGELFF.

The V and J genes are TRBV6-5 and TRBJ1-2; tentative D call: TRBD1 (5 bases). The germline CDR1 and CDR2 sequences are MNHEY and SVGAGI. CDR3 length equals 14 residues. Deletions cut 6 bases from V and 5 bases from J, with 16 bases between. The CDR3 reads CASRPPGGGYGYTF. The CDR3 DNA reads TGTGCCAGCAGGCCCCCCGGGGGTGGGTATGGCTACACCTTC.

This chain uses TRBV19 with TRBJ2-2; TRBD1 agrees at 9 bases. CDR1 and CDR2 (germline): LNHDA, SQIVND (reference sequence). The trim removed 3 bases at V and 2 bases at J, leaving 4 bases unmatched. CDR3 length equals 16 residues. The CDR3 DNA sequence: TGTGCCAGTAGTATTCGACAGGGGGATAACACCGGGGAGCTGTTTTTT. Amino acid sequence: CASSIRQGDNTGELFF.

The chain uses TRBV11-2 and TRBJ2-7, with D unclear. The CDR3 is 15 amino acids. V lost 1 base and J lost 2, with 12 bases in between. Germline CDR1 is SGHAT and CDR2 is FQNNGV. CDR3 nucleotide sequence: TGTGCCAGCAGCTTAGTCCCGACGACTGCCTACGAGCAGTACTTC. Its translation: CASSLVPTTAYEQYF.

In this sample, this clone turned up a few times. This chain connects TRBV29-1 to TRBJ2-7, with a weak D call TRBD1 (5 bases). Germline V gives CDR1 SQVTM, CDR2 ANQGSEA. CDR3 length equals 12 residues. Deletions cut 6 bases from V and 4 bases from J, with 13 bases between. CDR3 in DNA: TGCAGCGTAGAGACAGCTGATTACGAGCAGTACTTC. This encodes CSVETADYEQYF.

A single count supports this clone. This sequence joins TRBV28 and TRBJ2-6; possible D gene TRBD1, 6 bases. The CDR3 has 14 amino acids. The V and J ends lost 7 bases and 1 base respectively, with 8 bases between them. In germline, CDR1 is MDHEN, CDR2 SYDVKM. CDR3 region: CASNTGSGANVLTF. CDR3 DNA sequence: TGTGCCAGCAACACAGGGTCTGGGGCCAACGTCCTGACTTTC.

V and J are TRBV7-9 and TRBJ2-1; 10 nucleotides agree with TRBD2. CDR3 length: 16 amino acids. From germline, CDR1 is SEHNR and CDR2 FQNEAQ (reference sequence). Unmatched junction bases numbered 8, after V lost 5 bases and J lost 4 bases. CDR3 amino acids: CASSPSTSGLYNEQFF. In nucleotides, the CDR3 is TGTGCCAGCAGCCCTTCGACTAGCGGGTTGTACAATGAGCAGTTCTTC.